This TCR beta chain was sequenced for a study of T cells in Graves' hyperthyroidism and ophthalmopathy. It was RNA transcripts that yielded the amplified TCR beta CDR3 regions. A set of HTBI primers served as the primers for a first-round RT-PCR of the TCR CDR3. TCRdb reprocessed the multiplex PCR reads via MiXCR and lists one record per CDR3 protein. The sample includes about 350,000 distinct CDR3 sequences, roughly 15% of them seen just once. This clonotype was detected many times. The CDR3 is 15 amino acids. Looked up from germline, CDR1 is SGHTA and CDR2 is FQGNSA. With V trimmed by 5 bases and J by 6 bases, 10 bases remained unmatched. Ophthalmopathy patients had Clinical Activity Score at least 3, NOSPECS grade at least 4, duration under 3 months. Exclusion of patients followed from uncontrolled infection, other autoimmune disease, pregnancy or lactation. Thyroid ultrasound and orbital computed tomography, with clinical symptoms and serum thyroxine and TRAb, informed diagnoses.

This receptor was obtained from a woman aged 35 to 49 with Graves' ophthalmopathy. The chain carries TRBV7-2 and TRBJ2-3; the match to TRBD2 covers 8 bases. The sequenced material came from blood. The CDR3 DNA reads as TGTGCCAGCAGCATCCCGGGGGGGGCGCGGGATACGCAGTATTTT. Translating it yields CASSIPGGARDTQYF.